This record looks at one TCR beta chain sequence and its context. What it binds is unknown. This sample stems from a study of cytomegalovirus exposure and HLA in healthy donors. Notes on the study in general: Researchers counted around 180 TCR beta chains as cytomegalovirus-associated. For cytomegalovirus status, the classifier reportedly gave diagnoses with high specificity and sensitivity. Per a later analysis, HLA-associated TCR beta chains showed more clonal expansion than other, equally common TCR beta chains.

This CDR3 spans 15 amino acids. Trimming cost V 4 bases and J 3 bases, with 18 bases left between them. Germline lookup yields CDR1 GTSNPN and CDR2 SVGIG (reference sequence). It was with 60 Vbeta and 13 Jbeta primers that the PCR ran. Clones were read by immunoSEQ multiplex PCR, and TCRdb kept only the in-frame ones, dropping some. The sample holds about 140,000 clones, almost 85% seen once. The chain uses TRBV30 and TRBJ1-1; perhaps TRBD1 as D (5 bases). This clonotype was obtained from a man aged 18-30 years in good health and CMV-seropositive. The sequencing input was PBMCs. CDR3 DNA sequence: TGTGCCTGGACCACCCAGTACAGGAGGGACACTGAAGCTTTCTTT. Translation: CAWTTQYRRDTEAFF. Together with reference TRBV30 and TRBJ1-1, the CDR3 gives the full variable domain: SQTIHQWPATLVQPVGSPLSLECTVEGTSNPNLYWYRQAAGRGLQLLFYSVGIGQISSEVPQNLSASRPQDRQFILSSKKLLLSDSGFYLCAWTTQYRRDTEAFFGQGTRLTVV.